The 18 T cell receptor beta chains below all came from one sample that was sequenced in a study of beta chain features in type 1 diabetes. The authors reverse transcribed all of the isolated RNA, so sequencing captured expressed TCRB transcripts. The method was immunoSEQ multiplex PCR; TCRdb's version includes in-frame clones alone and lacks a portion of them. The table shows 860,000 or so clones, with about a sixth occurring only once. The sequencing input was naive CD4+ T cells from blood. Receptors were obtained from a woman younger than 30 in good health.

This clone turned up a few times. Additional DNA sequences in this sample encode the identical CDR3. This chain uses TRBV9 with TRBJ2-5; 12 positions match TRBD2. Trimming cost V 0 bases and J 5 bases; bases outside gene matches: 5. There are 16 residues in the CDR3. In germline, CDR1 is SGDLS, CDR2 YYNGEE. In DNA, the CDR3 is TGTGCCAGCAGCGTAGCTAGCGGGAGGGCCGGGGAGACCCAGTACTTC. It specifies CASSVASGRAGETQYF.

This clone was observed a few times. The chain links TRBV10-3 to TRBJ2-7; possibly TRBD1 for D (5 bases). With 3 bases removed from V and 5 bases from J, the gap between germline ends came to 11 bases. The CDR3 contains 13 residues. In germline, CDR1 is ENHRY, CDR2 SYGVKD. CDR3 sequence reads: CAISDGRVDEQYF. In nucleotides, the CDR3 is TGTGCCATCAGTGACGGCAGGGTCGACGAGCAGTACTTC.

A few counts support this clone. The chain has TRBV7-2 and TRBJ2-3, with D possibly called TRBD1 or TRBD2 (7 bases each). Trimming took off 6 bases at V and 3 bases at J, with 19 bases between the two ends. The CDR3 contains 16 residues. CDR1 and CDR2 (germline): SGHTA, FQGNSA. The CDR3 loop reads CASRKRGLAVTDTQYF. The CDR3 DNA follows: TGTGCCAGCAGGAAAAGGGGGCTAGCGGTAACAGATACGCAGTATTTT.

This clone was found a few times. The V call is TRBV2, the J call TRBJ2-2, with D possibly being TRBD1 (5 bases). The CDR3 runs to 18 residues. The V gene lost 6 bases and the J gene lost 0 bases, with 20 bases spanning the gap. The germline V gene encodes CDR1 SNHLY and CDR2 FYNNEI. The CDR3 loop is CASRTDKTRASNTGELFF. CDR3 DNA: TGTGCCAGCAGGACAGATAAAACCAGGGCCTCGAACACCGGGGAGCTGTTTTTT.

The rearrangement links TRBV29-1 to TRBJ2-1; D perhaps matches TRBD2 (6 bases). This CDR3 is built from 11 residues. V shed 6 bases and J shed 9 bases, with 12 bases lying between them. Germline V CDR1 and CDR2: SQVTM, ANQGSEA. Written as DNA, the CDR3 is TGCAGCGTAGAACTAGCACTTGAGCAGTTCTTC. Translating it yields CSVELALEQFF.

Notes on this clone: In this CDR3 the conserved last residue, phenylalanine or tryptophan, is missing, so a read error is likely. The chain couples TRBV29-1 to TRBJ1-1; TRBD1 is a possible D gene (5 bases). Per the germline V gene, CDR1 is SQVTM and CDR2 is ANQGSEA. CDR3 length equals 14 residues. V shed 5 bases and J shed 2 bases, with 15 bases lying between them. CDR3: CSVSRRDANTEAFL. DNA of the CDR3: TGCAGCGTTAGTCGCCGGGACGCCAACACTGAAGCTTTCCTT.

This clone was observed a handful of times. At the DNA level, this CDR3 is encoded by other sequences in the same sample as well. The chain couples TRBV18 to TRBJ2-5; D remains unclear. The V end was cut by 2 bases, the J end by 5 bases, with 6 bases between. The CDR3 consists of 12 residues. Germline V gene sequence: CDR1 KGHSH, CDR2 LQKENI. The CDR3 DNA follows: TGTGCCAGCTCACCAACCGGGGAGACCCAGTACTTC. The encoded protein is CASSPTGETQYF.

The chain uses TRBV4-3 and TRBJ2-1; D remains unclear. The V gene lost 8 bases and the J gene lost 4 bases, with 15 bases spanning the gap. Germline V gives CDR1 LGHNA, CDR2 YSLEER. The CDR3 extends over 14 amino acids. The CDR3 here is CASARNKMYNEQFF. CDR3 DNA sequence: TGCGCCAGCGCTCGTAACAAGATGTACAATGAGCAGTTCTTC.

The chain is built from TRBV6-1 and TRBJ1-1; D is unclear. The ends were cut back, 4 bases at V and 0 bases at J, with 9 bases in the middle. This CDR3 contains 14 residues. Germline-derived CDR1 and CDR2 are MNHNS and SASEGT. The CDR3 nucleotides read TGTGCCAGCAGTGGCTACACAGTGAACACTGAAGCTTTCTTT. The encoded protein is CASSGYTVNTEAFF.

This clone was counted between two and nine times. The rearrangement uses TRBV2 and TRBJ2-5; the D gene is possibly TRBD2 (6 bases). V gave up 8 bases and J gave up 7 bases, with 17 bases separating them. Germline CDR1 SNHLY, CDR2 FYNNEI. This CDR3 comprises 13 residues. The chain's CDR3 is CASAAGTSGTQYF. CDR3 in DNA: TGTGCCAGCGCCGCCGGGACTTCAGGGACCCAGTACTTC.

V and J are TRBV29-1 and TRBJ2-7, with a possible D match to TRBD2 (5 bases). CDR3 length: 12 amino acids. Looked up from germline, CDR1 is SQVTM and CDR2 is ANQGSEA. Trimming pared 7 bases from V and 2 bases from J, leaving 12 bases between. CDR3 residues: CSAGLSAYEQYF. DNA of the CDR3: TGCAGCGCTGGACTGTCGGCCTACGAGCAGTACTTC.

V is TRBV20-1 and J is TRBJ2-7; 10 positions match TRBD1. CDR1 and CDR2 (germline): DFQATT, SNEGSKA (reference sequence). There are 11 residues in the CDR3. Trimming at V came to 1 base and at J to 13 bases, leaving 4 bases not matched to a gene. In DNA, the CDR3 is TGCAGTGCTAGAGGACAGGGGGCAGGCTACTTC. Translation gives CSARGQGAGYF.

A few counts support this clone. The chain is built from TRBV9 and TRBJ2-3, with TRBD2 identical over 12 bases. Trimming removed 0 bases from V and 5 bases from J; junction bases left unmatched: 4. This CDR3 is 16 amino acids long. CDR1 is SGDLS, CDR2 YYNGEE, per germline. The CDR3 DNA is TGTGCCAGCAGCGTAGAATCTAGCGGGAGGGTAGATACGCAGTATTTT. Its translation: CASSVESSGRVDTQYF.

This clone was picked up a small number of times. The V gene is TRBV7-2, the J gene TRBJ2-7; 7 positions agree with TRBD1. The CDR3 runs 15 residues. Germline CDR1 SGHTA, CDR2 FQGNSA. Trimming took 1 base from V and 7 from J; bases not matched to a gene: 10. This chain's CDR3 is CASSLVGTGESEQYF. The CDR3 region has the DNA TGTGCCAGCAGCTTAGTAGGCACAGGGGAGAGTGAGCAGTACTTC.

The V and J genes are TRBV27 and TRBJ2-3; TRBD1 agrees at 8 bases. CDR1 MNHEY and CDR2 SMNVEV come from the germline V gene (reference sequence). Trimming removed 8 bases from V and 6 bases from J; junction bases left unmatched: 7. CDR3 length: 13 residues. Written as DNA, the CDR3 is TGTGCCAGCGGCTTAGACAGGGGCGATACGCAGTATTTT. It codes for CASGLDRGDTQYF.

A few counts support this clone. This chain joins TRBV7-2 and TRBJ2-7, with 7 bases identical to TRBD1. The length of the CDR3 is 15 residues. The trim removed 3 bases at V and 4 bases at J, leaving 9 bases unmatched. The germline CDR1 and CDR2 sequences are SGHTA and FQGNSA. CDR3 coding DNA: TGTGCCAGCAGCTTCTCGGACAGGAGGACGTACGAGCAGTACTTC. It translates to CASSFSDRRTYEQYF.

The sample holds a few counts of this clone. The chain carries TRBV7-2 and TRBJ2-3; 11 bases agree with TRBD2. This CDR3 spans 15 amino acids. Per germline, CDR1 SGHTA and CDR2 FQGNSA. V was clipped by 5 bases and J by 9 bases; unmatched bases: 10. CDR3: CASSTSTSGRLTQYF. CDR3 nucleotides: TGTGCCAGCAGCACGTCAACTAGCGGGAGATTAACGCAGTATTTT.

This clone was counted only a few times. V gene TRBV25-1 combines with J gene TRBJ1-4; D perhaps matches TRBD1 (6 bases). Trimming removed 4 bases at V and 0 bases at J, with 9 bases between. The CDR3 is 15 amino acids. Germline V gene data show CDR1 as MGHDK and CDR2 as SYGVNS. As DNA, the CDR3 is TGTGCCAGCAGTGCGGGACACTCAACTAATGAAAAACTGTTTTTT. Amino acids: CASSAGHSTNEKLFF.